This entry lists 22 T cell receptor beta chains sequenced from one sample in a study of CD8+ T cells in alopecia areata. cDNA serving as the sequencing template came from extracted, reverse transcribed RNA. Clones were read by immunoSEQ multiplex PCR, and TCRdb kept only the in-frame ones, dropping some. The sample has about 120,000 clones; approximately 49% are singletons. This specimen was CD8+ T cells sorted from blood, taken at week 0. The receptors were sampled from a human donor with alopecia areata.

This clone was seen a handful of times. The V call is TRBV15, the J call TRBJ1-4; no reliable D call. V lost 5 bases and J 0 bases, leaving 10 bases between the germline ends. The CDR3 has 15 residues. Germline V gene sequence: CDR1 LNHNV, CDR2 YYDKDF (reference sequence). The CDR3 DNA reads TGTGCCACCAGCGCCGGATTTGCAACTAATGAAAAACTGTTTTTT. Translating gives CATSAGFATNEKLFF. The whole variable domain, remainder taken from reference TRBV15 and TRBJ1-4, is DAMVIQNPRYQVTQFGKPVTLSCSQTLNHNVMYWYQQKSSQAPKLLFHYYDKDFNNEADTPDNFQSRRPNTSFCFLDIRSPGLGDTAMYLCATSAGFATNEKLFFGSGTQLSVL.

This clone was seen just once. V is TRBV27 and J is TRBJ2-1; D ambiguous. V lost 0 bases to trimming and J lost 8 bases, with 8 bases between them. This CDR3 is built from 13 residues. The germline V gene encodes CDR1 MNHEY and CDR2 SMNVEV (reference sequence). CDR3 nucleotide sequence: TGTGCCAGCAGTTTATCGGGCCTCCATGAGCAGTTCTTC. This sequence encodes CASSLSGLHEQFF.

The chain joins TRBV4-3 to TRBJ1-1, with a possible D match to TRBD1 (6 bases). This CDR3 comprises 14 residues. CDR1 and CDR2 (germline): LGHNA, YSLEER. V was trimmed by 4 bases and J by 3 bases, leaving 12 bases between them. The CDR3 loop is CASSRIPGDTEAFF. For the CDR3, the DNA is TGCGCCAGCAGCCGGATCCCAGGGGACACTGAAGCTTTCTTT.

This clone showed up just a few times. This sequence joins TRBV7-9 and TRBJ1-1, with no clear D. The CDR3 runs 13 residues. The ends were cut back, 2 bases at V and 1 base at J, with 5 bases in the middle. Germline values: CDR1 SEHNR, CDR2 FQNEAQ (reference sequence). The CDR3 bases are TGTGCCAGCAGCTTACTGGAGAACACTGAAGCTTTCTTT. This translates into CASSLLENTEAFF. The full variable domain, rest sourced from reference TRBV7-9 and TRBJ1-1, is DTGVSQNPRHKITKRGQNVTFRCDPISEHNRLYWYRQTLGQGPEFLTYFQNEAQLEKSRLLSDRFSAERPKGSFSTLEIQRTEQGDSAMYLCASSLLENTEAFFGQGTRLTVV.

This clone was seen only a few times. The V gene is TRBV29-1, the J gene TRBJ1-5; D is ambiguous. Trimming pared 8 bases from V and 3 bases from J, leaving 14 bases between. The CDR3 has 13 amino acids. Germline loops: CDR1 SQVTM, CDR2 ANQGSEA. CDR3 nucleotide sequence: TGCAGCCTAAGGTGGGAGATCAATCAGCCCCAGCATTTT. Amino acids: CSLRWEINQPQHF.

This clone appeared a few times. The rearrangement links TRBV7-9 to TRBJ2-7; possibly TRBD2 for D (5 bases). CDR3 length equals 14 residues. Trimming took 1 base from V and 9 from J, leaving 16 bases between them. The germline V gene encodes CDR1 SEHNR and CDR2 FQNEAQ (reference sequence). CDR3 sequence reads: CASSLEPGREGQYF. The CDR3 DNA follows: TGTGCCAGCAGCTTAGAACCGGGCAGAGAGGGGCAGTACTTC.

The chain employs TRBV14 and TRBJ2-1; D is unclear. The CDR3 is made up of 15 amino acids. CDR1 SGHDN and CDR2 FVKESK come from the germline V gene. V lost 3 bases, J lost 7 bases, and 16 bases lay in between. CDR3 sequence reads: CASSQDPAAGNEQFF. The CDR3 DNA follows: TGTGCCAGCAGCCAGGATCCAGCCGCCGGGAATGAGCAGTTCTTC. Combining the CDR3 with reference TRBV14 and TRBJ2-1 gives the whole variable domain EAGVTQFPSHSVIEKGQTVTLRCDPISGHDNLYWYRRVMGKEIKFLLHFVKESKQDESGMPNNRFLAERTGGTYSTLKVQPAELEDSGVYFCASSQDPAAGNEQFFGPGTRLTVL.

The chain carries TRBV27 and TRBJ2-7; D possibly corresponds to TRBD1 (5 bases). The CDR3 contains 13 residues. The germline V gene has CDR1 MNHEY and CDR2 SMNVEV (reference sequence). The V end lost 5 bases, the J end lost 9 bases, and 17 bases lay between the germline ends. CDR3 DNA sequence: TGTGCCAGCAGTCCAACCAGGACACGGTTGCAGTACTTC. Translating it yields CASSPTRTRLQYF.

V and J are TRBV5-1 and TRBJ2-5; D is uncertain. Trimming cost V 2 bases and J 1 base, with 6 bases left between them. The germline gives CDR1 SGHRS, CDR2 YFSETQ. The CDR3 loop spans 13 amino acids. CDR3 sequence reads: CASSFGFQETQYF. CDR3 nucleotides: TGCGCCAGCAGCTTCGGTTTCCAAGAGACCCAGTACTTC.

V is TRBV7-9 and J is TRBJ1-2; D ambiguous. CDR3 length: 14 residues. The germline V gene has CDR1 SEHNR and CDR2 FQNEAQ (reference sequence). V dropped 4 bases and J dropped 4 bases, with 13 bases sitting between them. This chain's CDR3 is CASSSAGPFYGYTF. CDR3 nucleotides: TGTGCCAGCAGCTCGGCAGGACCATTCTATGGCTACACCTTC.

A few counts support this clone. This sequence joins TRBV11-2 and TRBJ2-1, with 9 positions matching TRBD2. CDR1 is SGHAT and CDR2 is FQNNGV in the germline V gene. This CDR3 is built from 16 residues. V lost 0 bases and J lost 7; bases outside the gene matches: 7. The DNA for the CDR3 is TGTGCCAGCAGCTTAGAAGGGCGGGGGGGCCTGAATGAGCAGTTCTTC. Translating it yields CASSLEGRGGLNEQFF.

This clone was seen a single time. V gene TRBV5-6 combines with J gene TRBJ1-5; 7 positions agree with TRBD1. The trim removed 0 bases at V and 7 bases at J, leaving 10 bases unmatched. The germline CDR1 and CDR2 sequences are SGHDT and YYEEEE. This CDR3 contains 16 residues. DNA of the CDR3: TGTGCCAGCAGCTTGGGGTGGGCAGGGGGACAACAGCCCCAGCATTTT. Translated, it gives CASSLGWAGGQQPQHF.

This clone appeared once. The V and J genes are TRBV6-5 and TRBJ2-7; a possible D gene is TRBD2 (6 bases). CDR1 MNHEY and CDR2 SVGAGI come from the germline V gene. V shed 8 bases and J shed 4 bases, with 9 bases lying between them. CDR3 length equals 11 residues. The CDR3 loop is CASGGGYEQYF. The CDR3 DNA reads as TGTGCCAGCGGCGGAGGGTACGAGCAGTACTTC.

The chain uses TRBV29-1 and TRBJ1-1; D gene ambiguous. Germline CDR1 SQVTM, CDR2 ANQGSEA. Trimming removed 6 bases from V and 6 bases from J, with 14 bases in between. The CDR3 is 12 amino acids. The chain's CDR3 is CSVGDGGAEAFF. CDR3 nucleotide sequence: TGCAGCGTGGGAGATGGAGGCGCTGAAGCTTTCTTT.

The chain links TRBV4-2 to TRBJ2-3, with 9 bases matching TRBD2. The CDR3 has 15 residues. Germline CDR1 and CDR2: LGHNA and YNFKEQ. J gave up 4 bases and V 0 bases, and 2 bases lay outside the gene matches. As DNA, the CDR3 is TGTGCCAGCAGCCAAGAAGCGGGGGGCCCAGATACGCAGTATTTT. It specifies CASSQEAGGPDTQYF.

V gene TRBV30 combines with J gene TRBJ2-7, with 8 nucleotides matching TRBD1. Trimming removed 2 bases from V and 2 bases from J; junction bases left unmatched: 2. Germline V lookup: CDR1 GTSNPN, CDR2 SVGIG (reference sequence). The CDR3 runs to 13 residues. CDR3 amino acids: CAWSQGAAYEQYF. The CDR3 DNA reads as TGTGCCTGGAGTCAGGGGGCAGCCTACGAGCAGTACTTC.

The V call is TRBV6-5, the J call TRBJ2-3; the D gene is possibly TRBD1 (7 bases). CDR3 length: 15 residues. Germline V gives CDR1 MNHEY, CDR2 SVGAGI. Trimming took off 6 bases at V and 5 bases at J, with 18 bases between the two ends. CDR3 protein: CASSSPEGAGDTQYF. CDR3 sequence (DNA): TGTGCCAGCAGCTCGCCGGAGGGGGCTGGAGATACGCAGTATTTT.

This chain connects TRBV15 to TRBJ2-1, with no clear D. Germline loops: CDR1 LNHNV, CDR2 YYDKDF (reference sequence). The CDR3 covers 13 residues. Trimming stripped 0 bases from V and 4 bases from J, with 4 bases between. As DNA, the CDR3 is TGTGCCACCAGCAGAGACCAATACAATGAGCAGTTCTTC. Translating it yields CATSRDQYNEQFF.

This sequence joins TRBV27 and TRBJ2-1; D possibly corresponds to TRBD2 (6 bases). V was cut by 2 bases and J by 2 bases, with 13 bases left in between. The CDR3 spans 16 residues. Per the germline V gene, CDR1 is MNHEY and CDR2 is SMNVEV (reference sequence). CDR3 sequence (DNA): TGTGCCAGCAGTTTAGTTCCCGGGGGAACCTACAATGAGCAGTTCTTC. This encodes CASSLVPGGTYNEQFF.

The CDR3 coding sequence is TGCGCCAGCAGCTTGGGACAGAATTCACCCCTCCACTTT. It encodes CASSLGQNSPLHF. The chain is built from TRBV5-1 and TRBJ1-6, with TRBD1 as a possible D gene (5 bases). The CDR3 has 13 amino acids. Trimming left V 0 bases short and J 7 bases short, with 5 bases between. Per the germline V gene, CDR1 is SGHRS and CDR2 is YFSETQ.

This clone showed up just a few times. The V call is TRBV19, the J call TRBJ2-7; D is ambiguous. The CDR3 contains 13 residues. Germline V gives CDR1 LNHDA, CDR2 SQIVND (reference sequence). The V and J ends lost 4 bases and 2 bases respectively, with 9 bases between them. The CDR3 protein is CASSTEDPYEQYF. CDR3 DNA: TGTGCCAGTAGTACAGAGGACCCCTACGAGCAGTACTTC.

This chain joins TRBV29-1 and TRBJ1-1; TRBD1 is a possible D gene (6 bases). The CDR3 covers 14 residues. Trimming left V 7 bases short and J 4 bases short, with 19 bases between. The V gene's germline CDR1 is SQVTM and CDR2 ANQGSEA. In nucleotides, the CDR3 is TGCAGCGGACGACTTAGGGGGGCCTTCACTGAAGCTTTCTTT. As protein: CSGRLRGAFTEAFF.